This T cell receptor beta chain was obtained from a study of molecular identifiers for immune sequencing clone quantification. Whole-study findings and limits: A single cell's spiked Jurkat TCR RNA was reportedly detectable among 900,000 to 1,000,000 naive cells.

TCRdb redid the calling of the PCR reads with MiXCR, one entry per CDR3 protein. Of about half a million distinct CDR3 sequences listed, less than 30% are singletons. Naive CD8 library inputs spanned about 17,000 to 1,100,000 sorted cells and 10%, 30% or 50% RNA. Sorting isolated naive CD8 T cells as CD8+CD4-CCR7+CD45RA+ events. CDR1 is MGHDK, CDR2 SYGVNS, per germline. The CDR3 runs to 14 residues. This clonotype was detected ten times or more. Antigen specificity is unknown. At one end the junction does not follow the germline gene, possibly because of a read error. Input material: naive CD8+ T cells from blood, with Jurkat cell RNA spiked in. The subset was: FACS-sorted CD8+CD4-CCR7+CD45RA+ naive T cells. This sequence joins TRBV25-1 and TRBJ2-7; 8 bases fit TRBD1. The TCR comes from a human donor in good health. Some libraries in this study had Jurkat cell RNA spiked in. In nucleotides, the CDR3 is TGCGCCAGCAGGCTTGGACAGGGAGCCTACGAGCAGTACTTC. Its translation is CASRLGQGAYEQYF.